These T cell receptor beta chains were read from a single sample in a study of shared clonotypes between healthy human individuals. TCRdb's copy holds only in-frame clones and misses some; the assay was immunoSEQ multiplex PCR. The sample consists of some 1.5 million clones, roughly 96% of them appearing once. Sequencing was done on a sample of naive CD4+ T cells sorted from blood. These receptor sequences come from a man under 40 in good health. Both conserved end residues are part of each CDR3. A D gene is named only where the DNA matches it firmly. Size is stated for part of the rows, as once, few or many counts, or as a class when the clone is expanded.

>TRBV5-1|TRBD2|TRBJ2-7|NA
CASSPGLKSQSLYEQYF
TGCGCCAGCAGCCCGGGACTAAAGTCCCAGAGTCTTTACGAGCAGTACTTC
>TRBV7-2|TRBD2|TRBJ2-2|NA
CASSLWTGGYRTGELFF
TGTGCCAGCAGCTTATGGACGGGAGGGTACCGCACCGGGGAGCTGTTTTTT
>TRBV12-5|NA|TRBJ2-3|NA
CASGFRADTQYF
TGTGCTAGTGGTTTCCGGGCAGATACGCAGTATTTT
>TRBV7-9|TRBD2|TRBJ2-5|NA
CASSQRVGLAGVETQYF
TGTGCCAGCAGCCAACGGGTCGGACTAGCGGGAGTAGAGACCCAGTACTTC
>TRBV7-8|NA|TRBJ2-2|NA
CASRSLGGELFF
TGTGCCAGCAGGTCCCTGGGGGGGGAGCTGTTTTTT
>TRBV7-9|NA|TRBJ2-7|once
CASSQRAEVSYEQYF
TGTGCCAGCAGTCAAAGGGCAGAAGTCTCCTACGAGCAGTACTTC
>TRBV19|NA|TRBJ2-2|NA
CASSPGWTGELFF
TGTGCCAGTAGTCCCGGCTGGACCGGGGAGCTGTTTTTT
>TRBV7-2|TRBD2|TRBJ2-3|NA
CASSLVASGGPADTQYF
TGTGCCAGCAGCTTAGTTGCGAGCGGGGGCCCAGCAGATACGCAGTATTTT
>TRBV7-2|TRBD1|TRBJ2-5|NA
CASSFTGVMETQYF
TGTGCCAGCAGCTTCACAGGGGTCATGGAGACCCAGTACTTC
>TRBV7-2|NA|TRBJ2-7|NA
CASSLGPREQYF
TGTGCCAGCAGCCTAGGACCGCGTGAGCAGTACTTC
>TRBV15|TRBD2|TRBJ2-3|NA
CATSRDKRMELSGSIVDTQYF
TGTGCCACCAGCAGAGATAAACGAATGGAGCTCAGCGGGAGTATAGTAGATACGCAGTATTTT
>TRBV18|TRBD1|TRBJ1-1|NA
CASSPTGTALNTEAFF
TGTGCCAGCTCACCTACCGGGACAGCCTTGAACACTGAAGCTTTCTTT
>TRBV10-3|NA|TRBJ1-4|NA
CAISESGVEKLFF
TGTGCCATCAGTGAGTCTGGTGTAGAAAAACTGTTTTTT
>TRBV7-9|TRBD1|TRBJ1-1|once
CASSQDRVLIPEAFF
TGTGCCAGCAGTCAGGACAGGGTTCTTATTCCTGAAGCTTTCTTT
>TRBV6-6|TRBD1|TRBJ2-3|NA
CATCRTGSPDTQYF
TGTGCCACGTGTCGGACAGGCTCGCCAGATACGCAGTATTTT
>TRBV7-2|TRBD2|TRBJ2-1|NA
CASSSGTSGPYNEQFF
TGTGCCAGCAGTTCCGGGACTAGCGGCCCCTACAATGAGCAGTTCTTC
>TRBV5-1|TRBD2|TRBJ2-7|NA
CASSSGLAGGNGQYF
TGCGCCAGCAGCAGCGGACTAGCGGGAGGTAATGGGCAGTACTTC
>TRBV5-5|TRBD2|TRBJ2-5|NA
CASSSVHGGRETQYF
TGTGCCAGCAGCTCCGTTCATGGCGGGAGAGAGACCCAGTACTTC
>TRBV27|NA|TRBJ2-7|NA
CPPALVFGEQGYEQYF
TGTCCGCCAGCTTTGGTGTTTGGGGAACAAGGCTACGAGCAGTACTTC
>TRBV7-8|NA|TRBJ2-7|NA
CASSLRGGGLYEQYF
TGTGCCAGCAGCTTAAGAGGTGGTGGCCTCTACGAGCAGTACTTC
>TRBV10-2|NA|TRBJ2-5|once
CASSLIARGSETQYF
TGCGCCAGCAGTTTGATAGCGAGGGGGTCAGAGACCCAGTACTTC
>TRBV14|NA|TRBJ1-1|NA
CASRPTGNTEAFF
TGTGCCAGCAGGCCTACAGGGAACACTGAAGCTTTCTTT
>TRBV6-5|NA|TRBJ1-2|NA
CASSYFPEVGYTF
TGTGCCAGCAGTTACTTCCCGGAAGTTGGCTACACCTTC
>TRBV7-2|NA|TRBJ2-7|NA
CASSLDPYTYEQYF
TGTGCCAGCAGCTTAGACCCATACACCTACGAGCAGTACTTC
>TRBV7-6|TRBD2|TRBJ2-7|few
CASSLQTSGGSHEQYF
TGTGCCAGCAGCCTGCAGACTAGCGGAGGCTCCCACGAGCAGTACTTC
>TRBV7-2|TRBD1|TRBJ1-4|NA
CASKDRGRPEEKLFF
TGTGCCAGCAAGGACAGGGGGCGACCTGAAGAAAAACTGTTTTTT
>TRBV18|NA|TRBJ2-1|NA
CASSPLPSLSDEQFF
TGTGCCAGCTCACCGCTCCCTAGCTTGTCCGATGAGCAGTTCTTC
>TRBV5-5|TRBD1|TRBJ2-7|once
CASSWVTGTYEQYF
TGTGCCAGCAGCTGGGTGACAGGGACCTACGAGCAGTACTTC